This TCR beta chain originates from a study of shared clonotypes between healthy human individuals. Germline assignment: CDR1 MDHEN and CDR2 SYDVKM. CDR3 length: 11 residues. Deletions cut 8 bases from V and 1 base from J, with 3 bases between. Sequencing was performed with immunoSEQ multiplex PCR; in TCRdb, only in-frame clones are kept and a portion is missing. The data hold roughly 680,000 clones, with 72% observed a single time. V gene TRBV28 combines with J gene TRBJ1-5; D is unclear. Sequencing input: memory CD4+ T cells sorted from blood. The subset was: CD45RA-negative fraction. This TCR came from a woman between 25 and 40 years old in good health. CDR3 coding DNA: TGTGCCAGCTACAGCAATCAGCCCCAGCATTTT. It yields the protein CASYSNQPQHF.